These 14 T cell receptor beta chains were sequenced from one sample in a study of cytomegalovirus exposure and HLA in healthy donors. The PCR employed 60 Vbeta primers together with 13 Jbeta primers. Clones were sequenced by immunoSEQ multiplex PCR, and TCRdb holds only the in-frame ones, with some missing. Its table lists 95,000 to 150,000 clones. Sequencing input: PBMCs. All receptors come from a man aged 18 to 30 in good health and CMV-seronegative.

The V and J genes are TRBV19 and TRBJ1-5; D gene unclear. Germline V gene sequence: CDR1 LNHDA, CDR2 SQIVND (reference sequence). The V and J ends lost 4 bases and 4 bases respectively, with 8 bases between them. This CDR3 is 13 amino acids long. The CDR3 DNA is TGTGCCAGTAGTAATGGGAGGAATCAGCCCCAGCATTTT. It encodes CASSNGRNQPQHF.

The chain uses TRBV11-2 and TRBJ2-7, with D possibly being TRBD2 (6 bases). V lost 3 bases and J lost 9, with 15 bases in between. From germline, CDR1 is SGHAT and CDR2 FQNNGV. CDR3 length: 13 amino acids. The CDR3 region has the DNA TGTGCCAGCAGCTTTGAGAACACGGGGGTGCAGTACTTC. Translation gives CASSFENTGVQYF.

The chain has TRBV5-1 and TRBJ2-7; 10 bases map to TRBD1. Germline V gene data show CDR1 as SGHRS and CDR2 as YFSETQ. The junction had 0 bases not matched to a gene; V was cut back by 3 bases and J by 0 bases. The CDR3 extends over 14 amino acids. CDR3 in DNA: TGCGCCAGCAGCTGGACAGGGGGCTCCTACGAGCAGTACTTC. Translating gives CASSWTGGSYEQYF.

The chain uses TRBV9 and TRBJ2-7; weak D call: TRBD2 (5 bases). The CDR3 extends over 16 amino acids. Germline V gene sequence: CDR1 SGDLS, CDR2 YYNGEE. V shed 0 bases and J shed 4 bases, with 17 bases lying between them. CDR3 nucleotide sequence: TGTGCCAGCAGCGTAGGTCCCGGGCGGGCTGGATACGAGCAGTACTTC. Translation gives CASSVGPGRAGYEQYF. The full variable domain, in which reference TRBV9 and TRBJ2-7 provide the parts outside the CDR3, is DSGVTQTPKHLITATGQRVTLRCSPRSGDLSVYWYQQSLDQGLQFLIQYYNGEERAKGNILERFSAQQFPDLHSELNLSSLELGDSALYFCASSVGPGRAGYEQYFGPGTRLTVT.

This chain links TRBV7-9 with TRBJ2-1; 9 bases are shared with TRBD2. Germline-derived CDR1 and CDR2 are SEHNR and FQNEAQ (reference sequence). The CDR3 has 16 amino acids. Losses at the gene ends were 7 bases for V and 6 bases for J; bases not matched to a gene: 13. The CDR3 DNA follows: TGTGCCAGCACCGTCAGAAGACTAGCGGATTCCAATGAGCAGTTCTTC. It encodes CASTVRRLADSNEQFF.

The J gene is TRBJ2-7, the V gene TRBV27; maybe TRBD1 (6 bases). CDR3 size: 12 residues. The germline gives CDR1 MNHEY, CDR2 SMNVEV (reference sequence). With 2 bases removed from V and 6 bases from J, the gap between germline ends came to 8 bases. The CDR3 DNA reads TGTGCCAGCAGTTTAACAGGGCGCGAGCAGTACTTC. This sequence encodes CASSLTGREQYF.

This chain joins TRBV30 and TRBJ1-1; the match to TRBD1 covers 7 bases. The junction had 5 bases not matched to a gene; V was cut back by 0 bases and J by 1 base. The CDR3 sequence is 15 residues long. Germline V CDR1 and CDR2: GTSNPN, SVGIG (reference sequence). As DNA, the CDR3 is TGTGCCTGGAGTGTAGGGTCAGGGGGGAACACTGAAGCTTTCTTT. This encodes CAWSVGSGGNTEAFF.

CDR3 sequence: CASSTSSGAYNEQFF. The CDR3 DNA is TGTGCCAGCAGCACCTCTAGCGGAGCCTACAATGAGCAGTTCTTC. The rearrangement links TRBV7-3 to TRBJ2-1; TRBD2 aligns across 7 bases. Germline-derived CDR1 and CDR2 are SGHTA and FQGTGA. J was trimmed by 2 bases and V by 5 bases; bases with no gene match: 6. The CDR3 extends over 15 amino acids.

The chain combines TRBV5-4 with TRBJ1-5; D unclear. V shed 0 bases and J shed 0 bases, with 4 bases lying between them. Germline CDR1 is SGHNT and CDR2 is YYREEE (reference sequence). There are 14 residues in the CDR3. The CDR3 sequence: CASSLGGSNQPQHF. CDR3 sequence (DNA): TGTGCCAGCAGCTTGGGCGGTAGCAATCAGCCCCAGCATTTT.

The chain joins TRBV5-4 to TRBJ1-1; D not resolved. Germline assignment: CDR1 SGHNT and CDR2 YYREEE (reference sequence). Trimming cost V 2 bases and J 2 bases, with 16 bases left between them. The CDR3 spans 16 residues. The CDR3 loop is CASSLTIGRGNTEAFF. CDR3 DNA: TGTGCCAGCAGCTTAACTATTGGCCGCGGAAACACTGAAGCTTTCTTT.

The rearrangement uses TRBV5-1 and TRBJ2-2; possible D gene TRBD2, 7 bases. CDR1 and CDR2 from the germline V gene are SGHRS and YFSETQ. Trimming removed 1 base at V and 3 bases at J, with 16 bases between. The CDR3 loop spans 17 amino acids. DNA for the CDR3: TGCGCCAGCAGCTTGCGGGGGGCCGCGAGATACACCGGGGAGCTGTTTTTT. As protein: CASSLRGAARYTGELFF.

The J gene is TRBJ2-1, the V gene TRBV29-1; tentatively, D is TRBD1 (6 bases). V gave up 6 bases and J gave up 0 bases, with 12 bases separating them. Germline loops: CDR1 SQVTM, CDR2 ANQGSEA. The CDR3 totals 14 residues. CDR3 residues: CSVVTGSSYNEQFF. The CDR3 DNA is TGCAGCGTCGTGACAGGAAGCTCCTACAATGAGCAGTTCTTC.

This sequence joins TRBV5-1 and TRBJ1-1; 8 bases are shared with TRBD1. With V trimmed by 0 bases and J by 1 base, 2 bases remained unmatched. CDR3 length equals 15 residues. Germline lookup yields CDR1 SGHRS and CDR2 YFSETQ. The CDR3 DNA is TGCGCCAGCAGCTTGGTAGGGACAGGGAACACTGAAGCTTTCTTT. Translating gives CASSLVGTGNTEAFF.

The gene calls are TRBV30 and TRBJ2-6, with a possible D match to TRBD1 (6 bases). The CDR3 extends over 14 amino acids. With 8 bases removed from V and 1 base from J, the gap between germline ends came to 12 bases. CDR1 is GTSNPN and CDR2 is SVGIG in the germline V gene (reference sequence). CDR3 sequence reads: CAVSDRSGANVLTF. In DNA, the CDR3 is TGTGCCGTCTCTGACAGGTCTGGGGCCAACGTCCTGACTTTC.